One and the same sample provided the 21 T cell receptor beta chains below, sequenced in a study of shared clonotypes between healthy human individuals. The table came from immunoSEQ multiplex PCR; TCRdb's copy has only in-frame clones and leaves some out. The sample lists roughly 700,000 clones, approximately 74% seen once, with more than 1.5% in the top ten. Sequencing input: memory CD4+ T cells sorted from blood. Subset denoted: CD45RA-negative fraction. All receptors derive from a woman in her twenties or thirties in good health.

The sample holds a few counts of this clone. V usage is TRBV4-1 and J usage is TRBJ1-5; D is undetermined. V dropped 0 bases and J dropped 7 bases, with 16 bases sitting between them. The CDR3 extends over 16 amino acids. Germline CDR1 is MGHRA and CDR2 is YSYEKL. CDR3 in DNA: TGCGCCAGCAGCCAAGATCGTGGCTGGTCTGGGCAGCCCCAGCATTTT. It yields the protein CASSQDRGWSGQPQHF.

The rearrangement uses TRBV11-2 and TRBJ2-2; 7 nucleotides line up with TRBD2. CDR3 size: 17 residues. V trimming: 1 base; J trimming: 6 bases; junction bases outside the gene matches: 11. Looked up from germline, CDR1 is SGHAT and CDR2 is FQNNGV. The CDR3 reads CASSLGTLALRAGELFF. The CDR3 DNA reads TGTGCCAGCAGCTTAGGTACACTAGCGCTCCGAGCCGGGGAGCTGTTTTTT. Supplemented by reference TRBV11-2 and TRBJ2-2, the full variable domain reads EAGVAQSPRYKIIEKRQSVAFWCNPISGHATLYWYQQILGQGPKLLIQFQNNGVVDDSQLPKDRFSAERLKGVDSTLKIQPAKLEDSAVYLCASSLGTLALRAGELFFGEGSRLTVL.

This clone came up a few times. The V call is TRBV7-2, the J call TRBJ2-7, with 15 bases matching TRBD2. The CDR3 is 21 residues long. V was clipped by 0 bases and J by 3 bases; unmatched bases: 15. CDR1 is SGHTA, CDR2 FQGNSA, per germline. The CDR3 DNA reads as TGTGCCAGCAGCTTAGCGCAAAGGCGGGGACTAGCGGGAGGACGTGGCTACGAGCAGTACTTC. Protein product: CASSLAQRRGLAGGRGYEQYF. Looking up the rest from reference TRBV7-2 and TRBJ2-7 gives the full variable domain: GAGVSQSPSNKVTEKGKDVELRCDPISGHTALYWYRQSLGQGLEFLIYFQGNSAPDKSGLPSDRFSAERTGGSVSTLTIQRTQQEDSAVYLCASSLAQRRGLAGGRGYEQYFGPGTRLTVT.

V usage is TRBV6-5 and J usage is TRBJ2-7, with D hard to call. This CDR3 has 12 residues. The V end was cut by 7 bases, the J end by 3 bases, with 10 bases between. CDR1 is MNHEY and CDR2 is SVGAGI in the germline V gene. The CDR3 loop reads CASTITDYEQYF. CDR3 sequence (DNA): TGTGCCAGCACCATTACGGACTACGAGCAGTACTTC.

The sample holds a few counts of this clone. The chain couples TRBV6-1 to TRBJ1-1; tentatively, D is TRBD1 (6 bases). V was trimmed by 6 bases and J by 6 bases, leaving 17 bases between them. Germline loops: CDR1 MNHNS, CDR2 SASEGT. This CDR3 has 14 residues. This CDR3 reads CASSPRGGSSEAFF. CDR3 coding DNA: TGTGCCAGCAGCCCAAGGGGGGGGAGCTCTGAAGCTTTCTTT.

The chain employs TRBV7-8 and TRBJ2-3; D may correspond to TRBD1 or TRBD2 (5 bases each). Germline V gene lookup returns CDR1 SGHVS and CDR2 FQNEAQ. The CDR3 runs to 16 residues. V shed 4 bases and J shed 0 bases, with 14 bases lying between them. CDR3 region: CASSSRRDPSTDTQYF. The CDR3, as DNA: TGTGCCAGCAGCTCGAGAAGGGACCCTAGCACAGATACGCAGTATTTT. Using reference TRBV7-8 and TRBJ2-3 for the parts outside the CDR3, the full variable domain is GAGVSQSPRYKVAKRGQDVALRCDPISGHVSLFWYQQALGQGPEFLTYFQNEAQLDKSGLPSDRFFAERPEGSVSTLKIQRTQQEDSAVYLCASSSRRDPSTDTQYFGPGTRLTVL.

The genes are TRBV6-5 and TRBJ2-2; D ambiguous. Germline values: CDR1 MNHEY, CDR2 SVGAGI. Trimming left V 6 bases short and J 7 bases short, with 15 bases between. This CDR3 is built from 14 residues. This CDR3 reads CASSPRRPDGELFF. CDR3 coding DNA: TGTGCCAGCAGCCCACGACGGCCTGACGGGGAGCTGTTTTTT.

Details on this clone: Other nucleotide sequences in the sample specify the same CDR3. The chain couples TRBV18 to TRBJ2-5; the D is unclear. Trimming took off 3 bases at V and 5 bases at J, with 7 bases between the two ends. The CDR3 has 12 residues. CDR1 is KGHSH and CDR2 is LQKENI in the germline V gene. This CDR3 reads CASSPGQETQYF. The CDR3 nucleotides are TGTGCCAGCTCACCTGGTCAGGAGACCCAGTACTTC.

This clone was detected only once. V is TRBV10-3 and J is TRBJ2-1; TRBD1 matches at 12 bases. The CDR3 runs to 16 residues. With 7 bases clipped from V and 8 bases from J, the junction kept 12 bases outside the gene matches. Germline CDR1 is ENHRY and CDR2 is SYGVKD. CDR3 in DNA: TGTGCCATCATGAAGGATCCCGGGACAGGGGGCGATGAGCAGTTCTTC. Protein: CAIMKDPGTGGDEQFF.

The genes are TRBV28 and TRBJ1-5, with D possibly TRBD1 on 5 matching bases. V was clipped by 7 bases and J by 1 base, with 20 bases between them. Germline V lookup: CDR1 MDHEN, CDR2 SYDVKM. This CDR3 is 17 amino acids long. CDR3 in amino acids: CASTFVGGVASNQPQHF. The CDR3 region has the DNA TGTGCCAGCACTTTCGTTGGGGGGGTGGCAAGCAATCAGCCCCAGCATTTT.

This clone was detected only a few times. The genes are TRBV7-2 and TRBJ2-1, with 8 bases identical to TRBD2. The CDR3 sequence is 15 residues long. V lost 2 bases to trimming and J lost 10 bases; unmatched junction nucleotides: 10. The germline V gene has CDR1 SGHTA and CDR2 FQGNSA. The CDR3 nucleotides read TGTGCCAGCAGCTTAAATCGAGCGGGAGCCGGAGAGCAGTTCTTC. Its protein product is CASSLNRAGAGEQFF.

The CDR3, as DNA: TGTGCCAGCACCCTCGGCTATGGCTACACCTTC. Its translation: CASTLGYGYTF. The V call is TRBV28, the J call TRBJ1-2; no clear D. The CDR3 covers 11 residues. Looked up from germline, CDR1 is MDHEN and CDR2 is SYDVKM. Trimming took 7 bases from V and 4 from J, leaving 7 bases between them.

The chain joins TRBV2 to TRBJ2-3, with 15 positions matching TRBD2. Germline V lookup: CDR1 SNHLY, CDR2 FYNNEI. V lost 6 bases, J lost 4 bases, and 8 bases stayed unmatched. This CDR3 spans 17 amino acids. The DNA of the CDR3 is TGTGCCAGCAGGTTGCTGGGACTAGCGGGAGGTGCAGATACGCAGTATTTT. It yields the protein CASRLLGLAGGADTQYF.

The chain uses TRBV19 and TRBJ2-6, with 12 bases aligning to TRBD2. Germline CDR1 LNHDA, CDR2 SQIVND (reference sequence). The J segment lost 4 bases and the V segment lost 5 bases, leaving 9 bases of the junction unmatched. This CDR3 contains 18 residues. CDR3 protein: CASSLIASGRGGANVLTF. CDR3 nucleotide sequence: TGTGCCAGTAGTCTCATCGCTAGCGGGAGGGGAGGGGCCAACGTCCTGACTTTC.

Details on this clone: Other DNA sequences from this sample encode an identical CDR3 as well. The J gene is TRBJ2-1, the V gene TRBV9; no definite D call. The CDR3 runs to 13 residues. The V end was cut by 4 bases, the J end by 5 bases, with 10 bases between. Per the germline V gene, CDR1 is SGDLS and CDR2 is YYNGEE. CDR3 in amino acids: CASSPRHHNEQFF. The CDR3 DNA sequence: TGTGCCAGCAGCCCGCGACACCACAATGAGCAGTTCTTC. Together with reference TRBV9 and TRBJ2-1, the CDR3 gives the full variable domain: DSGVTQTPKHLITATGQRVTLRCSPRSGDLSVYWYQQSLDQGLQFLIQYYNGEERAKGNILERFSAQQFPDLHSELNLSSLELGDSALYFCASSPRHHNEQFFGPGTRLTVL.

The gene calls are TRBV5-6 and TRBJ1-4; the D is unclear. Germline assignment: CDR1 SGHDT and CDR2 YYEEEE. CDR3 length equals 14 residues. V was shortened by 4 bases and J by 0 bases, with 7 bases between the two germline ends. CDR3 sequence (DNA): TGTGCCAGCAGCAAACAATCAACTAATGAAAAACTGTTTTTT. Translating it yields CASSKQSTNEKLFF.

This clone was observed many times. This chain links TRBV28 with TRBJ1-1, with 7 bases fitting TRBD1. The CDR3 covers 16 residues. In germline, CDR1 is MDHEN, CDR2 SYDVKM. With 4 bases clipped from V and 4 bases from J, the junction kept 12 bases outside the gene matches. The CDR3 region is CASSWTTSGDSTEAFF. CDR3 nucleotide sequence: TGTGCCAGCAGTTGGACAACCTCGGGGGACAGCACTGAAGCTTTCTTT.

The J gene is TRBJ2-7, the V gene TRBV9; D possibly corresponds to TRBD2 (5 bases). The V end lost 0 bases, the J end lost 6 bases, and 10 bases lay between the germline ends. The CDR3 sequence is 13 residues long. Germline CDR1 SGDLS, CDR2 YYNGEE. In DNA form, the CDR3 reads TGTGCCAGCAGCGTAGTTTCAGGAGGCGAGCAGTACTTC. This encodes CASSVVSGGEQYF.

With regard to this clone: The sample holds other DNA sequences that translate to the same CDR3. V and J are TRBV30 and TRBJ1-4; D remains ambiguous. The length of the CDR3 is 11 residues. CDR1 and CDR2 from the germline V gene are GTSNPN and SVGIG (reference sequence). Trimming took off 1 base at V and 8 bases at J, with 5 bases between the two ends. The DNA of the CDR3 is TGTGCCTGGAGTGGAGGGGAAAAACTGTTTTTT. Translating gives CAWSGGEKLFF.

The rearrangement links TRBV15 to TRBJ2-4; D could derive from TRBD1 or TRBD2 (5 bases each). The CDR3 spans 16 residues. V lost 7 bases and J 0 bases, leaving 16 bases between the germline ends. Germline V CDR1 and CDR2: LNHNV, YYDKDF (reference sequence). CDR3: CATNLKGELAKNIQYF. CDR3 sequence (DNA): TGTGCCACCAACTTAAAAGGGGAGCTAGCCAAAAACATTCAGTACTTC.

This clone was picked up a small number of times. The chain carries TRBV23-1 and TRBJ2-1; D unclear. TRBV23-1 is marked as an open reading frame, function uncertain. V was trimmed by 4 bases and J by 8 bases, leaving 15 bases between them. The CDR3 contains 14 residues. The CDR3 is CASSRKGWGYEQFF. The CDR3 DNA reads TGCGCCAGCAGTCGTAAAGGGTGGGGTTATGAGCAGTTCTTC.